The 14 T cell receptor beta chains below were found in one sample sequenced in a study of cytomegalovirus exposure and HLA in healthy donors. Amplification used 60 Vbeta primers and 13 Jbeta primers. Here immunoSEQ multiplex PCR was the method, and the copy in TCRdb shows in-frame clones only, minus some. The sample consists of about 64,000 clones, roughly 80% of them appearing once. Sequencing was carried out using PBMCs. The receptors here all came from a male donor in good health and CMV-seropositive.

The rearrangement links TRBV9 to TRBJ1-2, with D possibly being TRBD1 (6 bases). The CDR3 has 15 residues. In germline, CDR1 is SGDLS, CDR2 YYNGEE. Trimming took 4 bases from V and 5 from J, leaving 18 bases between them. The chain's CDR3 is CASSYTSGVLYGYTF. The CDR3 coding sequence is TGTGCCAGCAGCTATACCTCAGGGGTCCTATATGGCTACACCTTC.

This clone was counted a few times. The rearrangement links TRBV18 to TRBJ1-1; D unclear. Germline CDR1 reads KGHSH; CDR2 reads LQKENI. V gave up 2 bases and J gave up 0 bases, with 10 bases separating them. The CDR3 consists of 15 residues. The CDR3 region is CASSPSEALNTEAFF. The CDR3 DNA sequence: TGTGCCAGCTCACCATCAGAGGCCCTGAACACTGAAGCTTTCTTT.

The rearrangement uses TRBV6-1 and TRBJ1-1; D unclear. Germline V gives CDR1 MNHNS, CDR2 SASEGT. The CDR3 is made up of 15 amino acids. V was pared by 3 bases and J by 0 bases, with 11 bases between. The CDR3 DNA is TGTGCCAGCAGTGAGCGTAGCAGAATGAACACTGAAGCTTTCTTT. Its translation is CASSERSRMNTEAFF.

The gene calls are TRBV30 and TRBJ1-5, with D perhaps matching TRBD1 (5 bases). Trimming shortened V by 2 bases and J by 3 bases, and 8 bases separated the two germline ends. The CDR3 runs to 13 residues. Per germline, CDR1 GTSNPN and CDR2 SVGIG (reference sequence). In nucleotides, the CDR3 is TGTGCCTGGAGTAGGGGCAACAATCAGCCCCAGCATTTT. Amino acid sequence: CAWSRGNNQPQHF.

The chain uses TRBV29-1 and TRBJ1-5; D is ambiguous. V was pared by 4 bases and J by 2 bases, with 12 bases between. Germline V gene lookup returns CDR1 SQVTM and CDR2 ANQGSEA. This CDR3 has 14 residues. This CDR3 is CSVVRVCRNQPQHF. CDR3 nucleotide sequence: TGCAGCGTTGTGAGGGTTTGTCGCAATCAGCCCCAGCATTTT.

The CDR3 protein is CASSPTMTGTHGYTF. CDR3 bases: TGTGCCAGCTCACCGACCATGACGGGAACCCATGGCTACACCTTC. The chain links TRBV18 to TRBJ1-2; D unresolved. Trimming removed 3 bases at V and 6 bases at J, with 17 bases between. Germline V gene data show CDR1 as KGHSH and CDR2 as LQKENI. This CDR3 region has 15 residues.

V is TRBV2 and J is TRBJ2-7, with 8 bases identical to TRBD1. The CDR3 has 14 amino acids. V was pared by 6 bases and J by 0 bases, with 4 bases of the junction left unmatched. The V gene's germline CDR1 is SNHLY and CDR2 FYNNEI. The CDR3 loop reads CASRPGQASYEQYF. CDR3 bases: TGTGCCAGCAGACCGGGACAGGCCTCCTACGAGCAGTACTTC.

This rearrangement joins TRBV7-8 to TRBJ1-2, with 7 nucleotides matching TRBD1. Germline CDR1 is SGHVS and CDR2 is FQNEAQ. The CDR3 runs to 15 residues. J gave up 2 bases and V 5 bases, and 8 bases lay outside the gene matches. In DNA, the CDR3 is TGTGCCAGCAGCCCATACTCGACAGGGAACTATGGCTACACCTTC. This codes for CASSPYSTGNYGYTF.

This clone has a single count. The genes are TRBV11-2 and TRBJ2-3; weak D call: TRBD2 (7 bases). The CDR3 covers 15 residues. CDR1 is SGHAT and CDR2 is FQNNGV in the germline V gene. The germline V and J ends were trimmed by 1 base and 5 bases, with 13 bases remaining between them. CDR3 loop: CASSLVGGAGDTQYF. CDR3 sequence (DNA): TGTGCCAGCAGCTTAGTGGGGGGGGCGGGAGATACGCAGTATTTT.

The chain combines TRBV27 with TRBJ2-7; 8 positions agree with TRBD1. J gave up 3 bases and V 3 bases, and 13 bases lay outside the gene matches. This CDR3 is 17 amino acids long. From germline, CDR1 is MNHEY and CDR2 SMNVEV (reference sequence). The CDR3: CASSFSYTRTGNYEQYF. As DNA, the CDR3 is TGTGCCAGCAGTTTTTCCTACACCCGGACAGGGAACTACGAGCAGTACTTC.

The gene calls are TRBV4-3 and TRBJ1-2; perhaps TRBD1 as D (5 bases). V was shortened by 1 base and J by 0 bases, with 18 bases between the two germline ends. CDR1 and CDR2 from the germline V gene are LGHNA and YSLEER. There are 18 residues in the CDR3. The CDR3 coding sequence is TGCGCCAGCAGCCAAGTTCCCTTGCTTGGACAAACTAACTATGGCTACACCTTC. This translates into CASSQVPLLGQTNYGYTF.

A note on this clone: The junction differs from germline at one of its ends, possibly a read error. The chain employs TRBV4-2 and TRBJ1-2, with 10 nucleotides matching TRBD1. The CDR3 loop spans 18 amino acids. Germline CDR1 and CDR2: LGHNA and YNFKEQ. DNA of the CDR3: TGTGCCAGCAGCCAAGATCAGGGACAGGGGTCCGCTAACTATGGCTACCCCTTC. Translated, it gives CASSQDQGQGSANYGYPF.

A word on this clone: As the CDR3 is not closed by the conserved phenylalanine or tryptophan, this likely results from a read error. No DNA is shown, since the ends of the CDR3 on it are uncertain; the CDR3 is the one TCRdb lists. The chain combines TRBV4-2 with TRBJ1-1; TRBD1, the table's D call, was not compared with the DNA. The CDR3 sequence runs 11 residues, both termini included. The V gene's germline CDR1 is LGHNA and CDR2 YNFKEQ. The CDR3 sequence: CASSQDPRRPS.

In this sample, this clone turned up a few times. V is TRBV9 and J is TRBJ1-1; 9 positions agree with TRBD1. The CDR3 sequence is 15 residues long. V lost 3 bases to trimming and J lost 7 bases; unmatched junction nucleotides: 10. Germline V gives CDR1 SGDLS, CDR2 YYNGEE. The CDR3 region has the DNA TGTGCCAGCAGCGCCTTACAGGGACAGGGAAGTGAAGCTTTCTTT. Protein product: CASSALQGQGSEAFF.